This TCR beta chain derives from a study of blood T cell repertoires in COVID-19. Study as a whole: Acute and convalescent COVID-19 samples came from the United States, Italy and Spain.

Under the authors' procedure: How many nucleated cells were present was estimated from reference gene primer amplification. Measured with immunoSEQ multiplex PCR; TCRdb has only the in-frame clones, and not every one. V, J and clone size were drawn from that table, and D and trimming were deduced from the DNA. The sample holds some 200,000 clones; over 60% are singletons and the top ten take 7% to 8.5%. V dropped 2 bases and J dropped 3; count of bases not matched to a gene: 6. This CDR3 region has 17 residues. Germline loops: CDR1 MNHEY, CDR2 SVGEGT. The rearrangement links TRBV6-2 or TRBV6-3 to TRBJ1-5, with 11 bases that match TRBD1. The receptor was derived from a woman between 70 and 85 years old with acute or convalescent COVID-19. The sequenced sample was peripheral blood. DNA of the CDR3: TGTGCCAGCAGTTACCCAGGACAGGGGGCCCCCAATCAGCCCCAGCATTTT. It encodes CASSYPGQGAPNQPQHF.